One sample yielded the 2 T cell receptor beta chains listed below, sequenced in a study of response to subunit inactivated influenza vaccine. MiXCR, applied by TCRdb to the RT-PCR reads, yields one record per CDR3 protein. The sample holds 200,000 to 250,000 distinct CDR3 sequences, more than 9% seen once. Sample: non-naive T cells sorted from PBMCs, taken 14 to 15 days before vaccination. These receptors were obtained from a man in his forties or fifties who received an inactivated influenza vaccine.

In its sample, this clonotype was seen many times. This rearrangement joins TRBV29-1 to TRBJ1-1; D unclear. This CDR3 is 13 amino acids long. The V gene lost 8 bases and the J gene lost 3 bases, with 16 bases spanning the gap. In germline, CDR1 is SQVTM, CDR2 ANQGSEA. CDR3 in DNA: TGCAGCCCGACCGAAGGGCGGCACACTGAAGCTTTCTTT. This encodes CSPTEGRHTEAFF.

This clonotype has just a few counts. The rearrangement uses TRBV4-3 and TRBJ2-5, with D perhaps given as TRBD1 or TRBD2 (6 bases each). The CDR3 runs 16 residues. Looked up from germline, CDR1 is LGHNA and CDR2 is YSLEER. Trimming took off 5 bases at V and 1 base at J, with 17 bases between the two ends. The CDR3 nucleotides read TGCGCCAGCAGCAAAGGGGGGCAGGGGCTCCAAGAGACCCAGTACTTC. Amino acid sequence: CASSKGGQGLQETQYF.